The clone carrying this TCR beta chain has a count of ten or more. Its antigen is undetermined. The sample is drawn from a study of T cells in Graves' hyperthyroidism and ophthalmopathy. The study, taken as a whole, reports: In blood, most of the thyroid clonotypes expanded above 0.001 were also present. A model using 13 V-J features told ophthalmopathy apart from stable hyperthyroidism.

V lost 4 bases to trimming and J lost 8 bases, with 13 bases between them. The germline gives CDR1 SGHRS, CDR2 YFSETQ. The CDR3 is 14 amino acids. The PBMCs had their origin in 10 ml of fresh peripheral blood. Amplified TCR beta CDR3 regions derived from RNA transcripts. An initial round of RT-PCR targeting the TCR CDR3 relied on the HTBI primer set. TCRdb fed the multiplex PCR reads into MiXCR, producing one record per CDR3 protein. Counted here are under 600,000 distinct CDR3 sequences, approximately 16% occurring once; the ten biggest clones make up roughly 3.3%. The sample consisted of blood. This sequence joins TRBV5-1 and TRBJ1-6, with a weak D call TRBD1 (5 bases). The receptor's source is a woman in her 40s with Graves' ophthalmopathy. Here the CDR3 DNA reads TGCGCCAGCAGCGGAGGACGGGGCGATTCACCCCTCCACTTT. This translates into CASSGGRGDSPLHF.